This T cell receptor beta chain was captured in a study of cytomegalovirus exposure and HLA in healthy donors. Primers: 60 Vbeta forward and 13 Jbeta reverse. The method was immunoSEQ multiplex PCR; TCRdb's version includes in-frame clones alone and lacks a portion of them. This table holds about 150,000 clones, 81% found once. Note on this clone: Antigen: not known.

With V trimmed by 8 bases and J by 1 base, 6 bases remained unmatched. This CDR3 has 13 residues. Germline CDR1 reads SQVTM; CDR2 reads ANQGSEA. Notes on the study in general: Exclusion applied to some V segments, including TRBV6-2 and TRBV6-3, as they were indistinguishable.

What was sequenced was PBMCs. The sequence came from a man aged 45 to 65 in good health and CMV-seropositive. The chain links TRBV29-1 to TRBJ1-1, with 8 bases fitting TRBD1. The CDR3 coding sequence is TGCAGCCACAGGGGGGTCACGAACACTGAAGCTTTCTTT. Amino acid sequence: CSHRGVTNTEAFF.